This TCR beta chain was profiled in a study of blood T cells in healthy people across ages. The authors ran a second PCR of about 7 to 12 cycles using a sample-barcoded 5' primer and a J-beta primer mix. In TCRdb, the 5' RACE reads were re-called with MiXCR into one record per CDR3 protein. This sample has under 2 million distinct CDR3 sequences, with almost 35% found just once. The CDR3 runs to 14 residues. The germline gives CDR1 MNHEY, CDR2 SMNVEV (reference sequence). The trim removed 3 bases at V and 4 bases at J, leaving 2 bases unmatched. This clonotype appeared many times. The TCR comes from a woman aged 25 to 39 in good health. Sequencing was done on a sample of blood. V is TRBV27 and J is TRBJ2-7; TRBD2 aligns across 11 bases. The CDR3 is CASSLASGRYEQYF. DNA for the CDR3: TGTGCCAGCAGTTTGGCTAGCGGGAGGTACGAGCAGTACTTC.